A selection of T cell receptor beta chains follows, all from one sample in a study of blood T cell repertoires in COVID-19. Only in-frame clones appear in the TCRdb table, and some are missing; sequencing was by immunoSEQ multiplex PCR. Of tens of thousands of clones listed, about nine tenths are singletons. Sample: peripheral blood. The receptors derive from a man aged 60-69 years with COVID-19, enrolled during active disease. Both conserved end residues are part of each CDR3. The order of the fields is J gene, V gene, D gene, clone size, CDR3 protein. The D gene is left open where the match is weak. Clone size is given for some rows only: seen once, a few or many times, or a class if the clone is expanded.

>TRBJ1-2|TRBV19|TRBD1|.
CARWTGGRSDYGYTF
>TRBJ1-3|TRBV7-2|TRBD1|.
CAVGTGSGNTIYF
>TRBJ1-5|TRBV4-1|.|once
CASSQGEAGLRNQPQHF
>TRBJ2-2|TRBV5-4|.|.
CASSRGTGEDTGELFF
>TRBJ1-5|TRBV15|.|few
CATSRDRGNQPQHF
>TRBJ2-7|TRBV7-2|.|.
CASSPVRESWDEQYF
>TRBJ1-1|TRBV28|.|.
CASSFIRGTEAFF
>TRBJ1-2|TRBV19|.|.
CASHSGNYGYTF
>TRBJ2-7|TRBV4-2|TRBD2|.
CASSQAASGSSLSYEQYF
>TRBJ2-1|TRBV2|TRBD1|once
CASREDRGTYNEQFF
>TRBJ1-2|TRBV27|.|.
CASSKGWDGYTF
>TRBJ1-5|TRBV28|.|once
CASGIHSGNQPQHF
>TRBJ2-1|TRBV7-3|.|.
CASSLRGSSYNEQFF
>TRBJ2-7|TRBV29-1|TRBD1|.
CSVNLGQGRRYEQYF
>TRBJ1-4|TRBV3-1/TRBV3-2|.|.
CASSQGAEKLFF
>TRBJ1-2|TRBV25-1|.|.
CASSDGLGGYTF
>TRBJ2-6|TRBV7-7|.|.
CASSPTLSGANVLTF
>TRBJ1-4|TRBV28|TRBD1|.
CASSFLVGGREKLFF
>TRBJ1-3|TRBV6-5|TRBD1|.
CASRPGGNSGNTIYF
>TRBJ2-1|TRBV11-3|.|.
CASSLDRNNEQFF
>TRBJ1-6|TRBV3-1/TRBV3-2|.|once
CASSQGGESNSPLHF
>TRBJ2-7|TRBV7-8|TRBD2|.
CASSLGLAAIYEQYF
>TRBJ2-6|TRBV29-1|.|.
CSVEVRHKEENSGANVLTF
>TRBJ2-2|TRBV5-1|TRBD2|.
CASSLSVAGSTGELFF
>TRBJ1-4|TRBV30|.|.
CAWSVPQGPATNEKLFF
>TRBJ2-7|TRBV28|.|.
CASSFELPEGEQYF
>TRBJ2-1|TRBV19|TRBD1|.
CASSAVGQGLYNEQFF
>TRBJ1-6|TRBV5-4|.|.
CASSLDRAASPLHF
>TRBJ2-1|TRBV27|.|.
CASSLVLTTNEQFF
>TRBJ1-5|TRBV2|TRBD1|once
CASSERGQGPQHF
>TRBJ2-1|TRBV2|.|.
CASSDGRNLVSNEQFF
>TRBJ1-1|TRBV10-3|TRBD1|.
CAINPGTGKSEAFF
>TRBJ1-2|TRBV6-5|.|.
CASRQGEGYTF
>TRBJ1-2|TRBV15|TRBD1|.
CATGRDSYGYTF
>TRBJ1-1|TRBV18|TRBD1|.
CASSQNPGQGASTEAFF
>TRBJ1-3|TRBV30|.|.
CAWARGDGPYSGNTIYF
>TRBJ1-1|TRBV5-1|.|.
CASSLRTGIDEAFF
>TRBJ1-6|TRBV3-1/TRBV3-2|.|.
CASSPGLHYNSPLHF
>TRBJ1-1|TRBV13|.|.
CASSTLGQQNTEAFF
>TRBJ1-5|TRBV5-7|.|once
CASSFSGGNQPQHF
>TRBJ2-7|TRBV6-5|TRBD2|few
CASSPSGTTYEQYF
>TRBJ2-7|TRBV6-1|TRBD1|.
CASSEIGTGGNVYEQYF
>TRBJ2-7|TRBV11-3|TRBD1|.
CASSYRQGAQDEQYF
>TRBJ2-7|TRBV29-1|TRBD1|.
CSVLRGTGAYEQYF
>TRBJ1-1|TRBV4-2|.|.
CASSPARGNTEAFF
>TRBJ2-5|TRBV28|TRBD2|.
CASSSRTSGRETQYF
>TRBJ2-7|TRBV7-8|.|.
CASSPVNYEQYF
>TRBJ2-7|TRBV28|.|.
CASSSTEYGQYF
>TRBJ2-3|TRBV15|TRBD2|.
CATSRTSGSTDTQYF
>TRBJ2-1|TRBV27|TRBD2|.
CASSITPIWGGSTSGEQFF
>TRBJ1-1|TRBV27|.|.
CASSLGQGSTTEAFF
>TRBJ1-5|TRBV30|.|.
CAWSPPTVTLNQPQHF
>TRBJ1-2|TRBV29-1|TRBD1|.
CSVEGAEGYTF
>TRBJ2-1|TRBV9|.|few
CASSVGLGDEQFF
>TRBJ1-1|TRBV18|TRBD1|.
CASSHRDREGEAFF